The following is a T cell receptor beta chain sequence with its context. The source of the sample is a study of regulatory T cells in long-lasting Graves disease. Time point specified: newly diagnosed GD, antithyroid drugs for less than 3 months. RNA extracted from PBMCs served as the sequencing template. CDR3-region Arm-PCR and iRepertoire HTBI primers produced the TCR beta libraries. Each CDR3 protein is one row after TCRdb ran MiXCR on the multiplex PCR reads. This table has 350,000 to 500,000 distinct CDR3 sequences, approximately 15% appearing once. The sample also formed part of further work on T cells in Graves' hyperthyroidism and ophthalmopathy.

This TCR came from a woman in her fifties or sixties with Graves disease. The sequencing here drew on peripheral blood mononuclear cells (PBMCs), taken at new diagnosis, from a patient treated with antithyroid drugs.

The CDR3 loop reads CASSQARGLAGEGEQYF. As DNA, the CDR3 is TGTGCCAGCAGCCAAGCCAGGGGACTAGCGGGAGAAGGGGAGCAGTACTTC. The gene calls are TRBV3-1 and TRBJ2-7; 14 bases line up with TRBD2. The CDR3 loop spans 17 amino acids. Germline V gene data show CDR1 as LGHDT and CDR2 as YNNKEL (reference sequence). The trim removed 1 base at V and 7 bases at J, leaving 9 bases unmatched.